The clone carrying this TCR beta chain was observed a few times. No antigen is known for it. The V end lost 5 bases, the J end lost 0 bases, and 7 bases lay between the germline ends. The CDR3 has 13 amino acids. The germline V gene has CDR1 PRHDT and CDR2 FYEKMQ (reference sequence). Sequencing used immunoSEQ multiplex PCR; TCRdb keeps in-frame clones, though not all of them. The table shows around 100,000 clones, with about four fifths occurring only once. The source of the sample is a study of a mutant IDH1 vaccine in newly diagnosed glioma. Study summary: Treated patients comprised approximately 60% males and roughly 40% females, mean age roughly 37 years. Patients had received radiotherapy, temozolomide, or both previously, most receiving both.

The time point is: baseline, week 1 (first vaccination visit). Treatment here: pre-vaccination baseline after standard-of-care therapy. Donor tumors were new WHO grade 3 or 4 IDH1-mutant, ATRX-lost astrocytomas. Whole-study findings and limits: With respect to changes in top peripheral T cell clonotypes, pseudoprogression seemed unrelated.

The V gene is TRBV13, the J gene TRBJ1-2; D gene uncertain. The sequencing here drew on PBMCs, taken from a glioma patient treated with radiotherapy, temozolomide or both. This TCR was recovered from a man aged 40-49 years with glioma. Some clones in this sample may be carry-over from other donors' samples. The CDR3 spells CASSRTANYGYTF. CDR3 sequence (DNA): TGTGCCAGCAGCCGGACGGCTAACTATGGCTACACCTTC.